This is a list of T cell receptor beta chains from one sample in a study of T cell changes during pregnancy in multiple sclerosis. Repertoires were generated with immunoSEQ multiplex PCR, while TCRdb's copy carries only in-frame clones and drops some. The top ten clones hold 0.55% to 0.6% of a sample with roughly 40,000 clones, roughly 91% of them seen once. Source: CD4+ T cells from peripheral blood mononuclear cells, taken in the first trimester of pregnancy. All receptors come from a female donor with multiple sclerosis, enrolled in a pregnancy study. Each CDR3 is given with its conserved first and last residue. The order of the fields is J gene, V gene, D gene, clone size, CDR3 DNA, CDR3 protein. D genes are given only for firm matches. Only some rows state a clone size, as once, few, many or a class for expanded clones.

J: TRBJ1-2; V: TRBV28; D: TRBD1; size: -; DNA: TGTGCCAGCAGGTCGACAGGGGGCCACTATGGCTACACCTTC; CDR3: CASRSTGGHYGYTF
J: TRBJ1-1; V: TRBV28; D: -; size: -; DNA: TGTGCCATCAGACGGGGGAACACTGAAGCTTTCTTT; CDR3: CAIRRGNTEAFF
J: TRBJ1-1; V: TRBV4-1; D: -; size: once; DNA: TGCGCCAGCAGACGAACAGGGCCGAACACTGAAGCTTTCTTT; CDR3: CASRRTGPNTEAFF
J: TRBJ2-1; V: TRBV5-8; D: TRBD2; size: -; DNA: TGTGCCAGCAGCTTCTGGGGGAGGGCACAGTACAATGAGCAGTTCTTC; CDR3: CASSFWGRAQYNEQFF
J: TRBJ2-5; V: TRBV15; D: TRBD1; size: -; DNA: TGTGCCACCAGCAGGGGGACAGGGCTTCGAGAGACCCAGTACTTC; CDR3: CATSRGTGLRETQYF
J: TRBJ2-7; V: TRBV18; D: TRBD2; size: few; DNA: TGTGCCAGCTCATCGACTAGCGGGAGGTCCTACGAGCAGTACTTC; CDR3: CASSSTSGRSYEQYF
J: TRBJ2-5; V: TRBV19; D: TRBD2; size: -; DNA: TGTGCCAGTCGTTCTAGCGGACAAGAGACCCAGTACTTC; CDR3: CASRSSGQETQYF
J: TRBJ1-5; V: TRBV5-4; D: -; size: -; DNA: TGTGCCAGCAGCTTGGGGCTAGATCAGCCCCAGCATTTT; CDR3: CASSLGLDQPQHF
J: TRBJ1-1; V: TRBV4-1; D: TRBD1; size: few; DNA: TGCGCCAGCAGCCAAGTAGGGACAGGGACCACTGAAGCTTTCTTT; CDR3: CASSQVGTGTTEAFF
J: TRBJ2-2; V: TRBV5-1; D: -; size: -; DNA: TGCGCCAGCAGCTTGATTGTCGGGACTGCAAACACCGGGGAGCTGTTTTTT; CDR3: CASSLIVGTANTGELFF
J: TRBJ1-1; V: TRBV27; D: -; size: -; DNA: TGTGCCAGCAGTTCTAGTGCGGTGGACACTGAAGCTTTCTTT; CDR3: CASSSSAVDTEAFF
J: TRBJ1-1; V: TRBV28; D: -; size: once; DNA: TGTGCCAGCAGTCCTACAGTCCCGGGGGGCACTGAAGCTTTCTTT; CDR3: CASSPTVPGGTEAFF
J: TRBJ2-7; V: TRBV14; D: TRBD2; size: -; DNA: TGTGCCAGCAGCCCTCCGGGACTAGCGTCTCGGGAGCAGTACTTC; CDR3: CASSPPGLASREQYF
J: TRBJ1-3; V: TRBV28; D: -; size: few; DNA: TGTGCCAGCAGGTCCACGAGACTCGTTTTT; CDR3: CASRSTRLVF
J: TRBJ2-2; V: TRBV7-2; D: TRBD1; size: -; DNA: TGTGCCAGCAGCTTAGTAGCCAGGGGGAGCACCGGGGAGCTGTTTTTT; CDR3: CASSLVARGSTGELFF
J: TRBJ2-3; V: TRBV30; D: -; size: -; DNA: TGTGCCTGGAGCTTTTGGGGTAGCGGAACAGATACGCAGTATTTT; CDR3: CAWSFWGSGTDTQYF
J: TRBJ2-7; V: TRBV7-9; D: TRBD1; size: -; DNA: TGTGCCAGCAGCTATGGACAGGGTAGCGAGCAGTACTTC; CDR3: CASSYGQGSEQYF
J: TRBJ2-3; V: TRBV9; D: -; size: once; DNA: TGTGCCAGCAGCGTAGGCCAAGCAGGGCCCAGCACAGATACGCAGTATTTT; CDR3: CASSVGQAGPSTDTQYF
J: TRBJ2-7; V: TRBV29-1; D: -; size: -; DNA: TGCAGCGGTACAGGGAGCTCCTACGAGCAGTACTTC; CDR3: CSGTGSSYEQYF
J: TRBJ2-1; V: TRBV11-2; D: -; size: once; DNA: TGTGCCAGCAGCTCCTACAGGGATTTCTTAGAAAACAATGAGCAGTTCTTC; CDR3: CASSSYRDFLENNEQFF
J: TRBJ2-7; V: TRBV6-6; D: -; size: -; DNA: TGTGCCAGCAGTTTGCAGGGATGGCAGTACTTC; CDR3: CASSLQGWQYF
J: TRBJ2-7; V: TRBV19; D: TRBD2; size: -; DNA: TGTGCCAGTAGTATAAGTAGCGGGAGCTTATACGAGCAGTACTTC; CDR3: CASSISSGSLYEQYF
J: TRBJ2-7; V: TRBV11-2; D: -; size: -; DNA: TGTGCCAGCAGCTTAGTAGTGGGGCCCTACGAGCAGTACTTC; CDR3: CASSLVVGPYEQYF
J: TRBJ2-2; V: TRBV18; D: TRBD1; size: few; DNA: TGTGCCAGCTCACCGGGTCTATTGACAGGGGGATACACCGGGGAGCTGTTTTTT; CDR3: CASSPGLLTGGYTGELFF
J: TRBJ2-7; V: TRBV27; D: TRBD1; size: few; DNA: TGTGCCAGCAGCCATCCCGGGACAGGGGGCTACGAGCAGTACTTC; CDR3: CASSHPGTGGYEQYF
J: TRBJ2-7; V: TRBV28; D: -; size: few; DNA: TGTGCCAGCAGTTTATCCCGCGGGGCCTACGAGCAGTACTTC; CDR3: CASSLSRGAYEQYF
J: TRBJ2-7; V: TRBV11-2; D: TRBD1; size: -; DNA: TGTGCCAGCAGCTTAGCGGGTAGGGGGCAGCGCTACGAGCAGTACTTC; CDR3: CASSLAGRGQRYEQYF
J: TRBJ2-2; V: TRBV4-1; D: TRBD1; size: -; DNA: TGCGCCAGCAGCCGAGGACAGGGGACCACCGGGGAGCTGTTTTTT; CDR3: CASSRGQGTTGELFF
J: TRBJ1-2; V: TRBV27; D: -; size: -; DNA: TGTGCCAGCAGTAGACGATCAGGGGTTAACGGCTACACCTTC; CDR3: CASSRRSGVNGYTF